These 18 T cell receptor beta chains were sequenced from one sample in a study of cytomegalovirus exposure and HLA in healthy donors. The primer mix had 60 Vbeta and 13 Jbeta primers. Using immunoSEQ multiplex PCR, the repertoire was profiled, and TCRdb retains in-frame clones only, with some absent. The data show around 140,000 clones, with approximately 84% seen just once and around 1.5% held by the top ten. Material: PBMCs. The receptors were gathered from a man aged 25-45 years in good health and CMV-seropositive.

J is TRBJ2-3 and V is TRBV9, with 7 bases that match TRBD2. CDR1 is SGDLS, CDR2 YYNGEE, per germline. Unmatched junction bases numbered 3, after V lost 2 bases and J lost 0 bases. The CDR3 covers 15 residues. CDR3 nucleotides: TGTGCCAGCAGCGTTAGTAGCGGGAGCACAGATACGCAGTATTTT. Its protein product is CASSVSSGSTDTQYF.

The chain couples TRBV29-1 to TRBJ2-3; 12 bases are shared with TRBD2. This CDR3 is 14 amino acids long. Germline V gene data show CDR1 as SQVTM and CDR2 as ANQGSEA. The junction had 8 bases not matched to a gene; V was cut back by 7 bases and J by 6 bases. DNA for the CDR3: TGCAGCGCCTGGACTAGCGGGACTGGTGATACGCAGTATTTT. Translating gives CSAWTSGTGDTQYF.

The chain combines TRBV7-9 with TRBJ2-1; TRBD1 matches at 10 bases. CDR1 SEHNR and CDR2 FQNEAQ come from the germline V gene (reference sequence). V shed 5 bases, J shed 2 bases, and the junction held 3 bases outside the gene matches. The length of the CDR3 is 15 residues. This CDR3 reads CASSVGQGTYNEQFF. The CDR3 DNA follows: TGTGCCAGCAGCGTGGGACAGGGGACCTACAATGAGCAGTTCTTC.

The rearrangement joins TRBV2 to TRBJ1-1; the D gene is possibly TRBD1 (6 bases). Germline V gene data show CDR1 as SNHLY and CDR2 as FYNNEI. The CDR3 consists of 14 residues. V was cut by 5 bases and J by 2 bases, with 12 bases left in between. CDR3 in DNA: TGTGCCAGCAGTCCCCAGGGGCCTAACACTGAAGCTTTCTTT. This sequence encodes CASSPQGPNTEAFF.

The J gene is TRBJ2-3, the V gene TRBV5-1, with 12 bases matching TRBD2. V lost 2 bases to trimming and J lost 5 bases; unmatched junction nucleotides: 3. CDR1 SGHRS and CDR2 YFSETQ come from the germline V gene. This CDR3 has 15 residues. CDR3 sequence reads: CASSLLAGGLDTQYF. The CDR3, as DNA: TGCGCCAGCAGCTTACTAGCGGGAGGACTAGATACGCAGTATTTT.

This chain joins TRBV28 and TRBJ1-5; a weak D match, TRBD1 (5 bases). CDR1 and CDR2 from the germline V gene are MDHEN and SYDVKM. The CDR3 has 14 residues. V shed 10 bases and J shed 4 bases, with 17 bases lying between them. CDR3 in DNA: TGTGCCATCCCGGGCAGCCGGGGGAATCAGCCCCAGCATTTT. Encoded protein: CAIPGSRGNQPQHF.

The rearrangement links TRBV28 to TRBJ2-5; TRBD2 might be the D (5 bases). V was shortened by 5 bases and J by 4 bases, with 20 bases between the two germline ends. Germline CDR1 reads MDHEN; CDR2 reads SYDVKM. This CDR3 contains 16 residues. The CDR3 sequence: CASSPALWESRETQYF. As DNA, the CDR3 is TGTGCCAGCAGTCCCGCGCTGTGGGAGTCGAGAGAGACCCAGTACTTC. Full variable domain (outside the CDR3, taken from reference TRBV28 and TRBJ2-5): DVKVTQSSRYLVKRTGEKVFLECVQDMDHENMFWYRQDPGLGLRLIYFSYDVKMKEKGDIPEGYSVSREKKERFSLILESASTNQTSMYLCASSPALWESRETQYFGPGTRLLVL.

This sequence joins TRBV13 and TRBJ2-1, with 13 bases lining up with TRBD2. The CDR3 loop spans 15 amino acids. The V and J ends lost 5 bases and 12 bases, in that order; junction bases with no gene match: 10. The germline V gene encodes CDR1 PRHDT and CDR2 FYEKMQ (reference sequence). The CDR3 sequence: CASSITSGGVRAQFF. The CDR3 nucleotides are TGTGCCAGCAGCATAACTAGCGGGGGGGTTCGCGCGCAGTTCTTC.

The chain recombines TRBV28 with TRBJ2-7, with a possible D match to TRBD1 (7 bases). CDR3 length: 13 amino acids. The V and J ends lost 3 bases and 7 bases respectively, with 13 bases between them. Germline V gives CDR1 MDHEN, CDR2 SYDVKM. CDR3 DNA: TGTGCCAGCAGTTTGGGCAGGGGGGATGAGCAGTACTTC. It yields the protein CASSLGRGDEQYF.

The chain uses TRBV7-8 and TRBJ1-4; D call uncertain. Germline V CDR1 and CDR2: SGHVS, FQNEAQ. V shed 4 bases and J shed 8 bases, with 8 bases lying between them. The CDR3 contains 12 residues. CDR3 coding DNA: TGTGCCAGCAGCTCCGGGAGGGAAAAACTGTTTTTT. It specifies CASSSGREKLFF. The full variable domain, in which reference TRBV7-8 and TRBJ1-4 provide the parts outside the CDR3, is GAGVSQSPRYKVAKRGQDVALRCDPISGHVSLFWYQQALGQGPEFLTYFQNEAQLDKSGLPSDRFFAERPEGSVSTLKIQRTQQEDSAVYLCASSSGREKLFFGSGTQLSVL.

The chain links TRBV7-9 to TRBJ2-7; weak D call: TRBD2 (6 bases). Germline loops: CDR1 SEHNR, CDR2 FQNEAQ (reference sequence). This CDR3 has 12 residues. The CDR3 region has the DNA TGTTCTACGGGAGAATCCTCCTACGAGCAGTACTTC. Protein sequence: CSTGESSYEQYF.

Only one count was recorded for this clone. The chain joins TRBV13 to TRBJ2-5; 7 nucleotides line up with TRBD1. CDR1 PRHDT and CDR2 FYEKMQ come from the germline V gene (reference sequence). The V segment lost 4 bases and the J segment 4 bases; nucleotides outside the gene matches: 0. This CDR3 region has 12 residues. As DNA, the CDR3 is TGTGCCAGCAGCTGGGACAGAGAGACCCAGTACTTC. It encodes CASSWDRETQYF.

This sequence joins TRBV19 and TRBJ2-3, with 11 bases matching TRBD1. CDR1 is LNHDA, CDR2 SQIVND, per germline (reference sequence). The CDR3 length is 14 residues. V shed 8 bases and J 5 bases; nucleotides not matched to a gene: 6. The DNA for the CDR3 is TGTGCCAGTCTGGACAGGGGGCGCGGAGATACGCAGTATTTT. This translates into CASLDRGRGDTQYF.

V gene TRBV27 combines with J gene TRBJ1-1, with unresolved D. The CDR3 is 14 amino acids. Trimming removed 5 bases from V and 3 bases from J, with 13 bases in between. The germline V gene has CDR1 MNHEY and CDR2 SMNVEV (reference sequence). The CDR3 bases are TGTGCCAGCAGTCCTCGGTGGGAGGACACTGAAGCTTTCTTT. Protein: CASSPRWEDTEAFF.

This clone was counted between two and nine times. The chain employs TRBV2 and TRBJ2-6, with D hard to call. The CDR3 is 14 residues long. V lost 7 bases and J lost 4, with 11 bases in between. CDR1 and CDR2 from the germline V gene are SNHLY and FYNNEI. CDR3 nucleotides: TGTGCCAGCACCAGGCCTCGGGGGGCCAACGTCCTGACTTTC. Its protein product is CASTRPRGANVLTF.

The chain has TRBV15 and TRBJ1-5; TRBD1 matches 8 bases. Germline assignment: CDR1 LNHNV and CDR2 YYDKDF (reference sequence). V shed 1 base, J shed 3 bases, and the junction held 5 bases outside the gene matches. This CDR3 comprises 16 residues. The CDR3 sequence is CATSRGGTGPNQPQHF. CDR3 sequence (DNA): TGTGCCACCAGCAGAGGGGGGACAGGTCCCAATCAGCCCCAGCATTTT.

The chain uses TRBV5-1 and TRBJ1-3, with D possibly TRBD1 on 5 matching bases. CDR3 length: 19 residues. The ends were cut back, 4 bases at V and 4 bases at J, with 27 bases in the middle. Germline V CDR1 and CDR2: SGHRS, YFSETQ. The DNA of the CDR3 is TGCGCCAGCAGCACAAGCCTCGCAGCCCGGGGGAAGAAAGGAAACACCATATATTTT. Amino acids: CASSTSLAARGKKGNTIYF. Using reference TRBV5-1 and TRBJ1-3 for the parts outside the CDR3, the full variable domain is KAGVTQTPRYLIKTRGQQVTLSCSPISGHRSVSWYQQTPGQGLQFLFEYFSETQRNKGNFPGRFSGRQFSNSRSEMNVSTLELGDSALYLCASSTSLAARGKKGNTIYFGEGSWLTVV.

The V gene is TRBV6-4, the J gene TRBJ2-5; D perhaps matches TRBD2 (6 bases). The closer fit of TRBJ2-7 to the DNA end suggests the J call may be wrong. This CDR3 is 13 amino acids long. Germline V gene data show CDR1 as MRHNA and CDR2 as SNTAGT. CDR3 DNA sequence: TGTGCCAGCAGTCAACAGGAGGGCTACGAGCAGTACTTC. Translation gives CASSQQEGYEQYF.